This T cell receptor (beta chain) was identified during a study of T cell responses to AZD1222 COVID-19 vaccine. Profiled with immunoSEQ multiplex PCR; TCRdb holds only in-frame clones, not every one. The sample holds about 110,000 clones; about nine tenths are singletons and the top ten take roughly 3.2%. This CDR3 has 14 amino acids. Trimming removed 4 bases at V and 4 bases at J, with 13 bases between. Germline loops: CDR1 SEHNR, CDR2 FQNEAQ (reference sequence). The TCR originated in an adult in good health. The sequencing here drew on peripheral blood, taken on day 0 of MenACWY control vaccination. The chain uses TRBV7-9 and TRBJ1-2; tentatively, D is TRBD1 (5 bases). CDR3 nucleotides: TGTGCCAGCAGCTCCGCGGGGGTCAGCTATGGCTACACCTTC. Translated, it gives CASSSAGVSYGYTF.